This entry concerns a single T cell receptor beta chain. Those donors who had ophthalmopathy presented with moderate-to-severe activity, a CAS of ≥3, a NOSPECS of ≥4 and a duration under 3 months. Establishment of the diagnosis relied upon clinical symptoms, serum thyroxine, TRAb, thyroid ultrasound and orbital computed tomography. These data come from a study of Graves' ophthalmopathy and Graves' hyperthyroidism. Germline lookup yields CDR1 ENHRY and CDR2 SYGVKD. The CDR3 covers 18 residues. The J segment lost 3 bases and the V segment lost 4 bases, leaving 9 bases of the junction unmatched. For repertoire sequencing, the TCR beta CDR3 regions were amplified from RNA transcripts. The first round was an RT-PCR with HTBI primers, and the second round was a multiplex PCR. MiXCR, applied by TCRdb to the multiplex PCR reads, yields one record per CDR3 protein. The data hold hundreds of thousands of distinct CDR3 sequences, with roughly 40% observed a single time.

This sequence was found in an adult man with Graves' ophthalmopathy. The material sequenced was peripheral blood. The chain employs TRBV10-3 and TRBJ2-6; 10 bases match TRBD1. The chain's CDR3 is CAISGPGTGAYGANVLTF. CDR3 in DNA: TGTGCCATCAGTGGACCCGGGACAGGGGCGTATGGGGCCAACGTCCTGACTTTC.